The 16 T cell receptor beta chains presented below share a single source sample, sequenced in a study of blood T cell repertoires in COVID-19. TCRdb keeps only in-frame clones here, not all; method: immunoSEQ multiplex PCR. The sample shows 400,000 or so clones, roughly nine tenths of them seen only once. Material for sequencing was PBMCs or T cells enriched from blood (not recorded which). The receptor source for this set is a man aged 25-45 years who had recovered from COVID-19.

The chain couples TRBV7-9 to TRBJ2-3, with 8 bases matching TRBD2. Germline-derived CDR1 and CDR2 are SEHNR and FQNEAQ (reference sequence). CDR3 size: 15 residues. J gave up 3 bases and V 5 bases, and 7 bases lay outside the gene matches. The CDR3 nucleotides read TGTGCCAGCAGCCTAACGGGAGGGCCGACAGATACGCAGTATTTT. Translation: CASSLTGGPTDTQYF.

This clone was counted a single time. J is TRBJ1-2 and V is TRBV10-3, with TRBD1 matching over 9 bases. The junction had 11 bases not matched to a gene; V was cut back by 10 bases and J by 5 bases. The CDR3 covers 14 residues. The germline V gene has CDR1 ENHRY and CDR2 SYGVKD. CDR3 bases: TGTGCCACCGAAAATACAGGGGGCAGATATGGCTACACCTTC. This codes for CATENTGGRYGYTF.

The genes are TRBV11-2 and TRBJ2-2; D call uncertain. The germline V and J ends were trimmed by 10 bases and 4 bases, with 10 bases remaining between them. CDR3 length: 12 residues. The germline V gene has CDR1 SGHAT and CDR2 FQNNGV. CDR3 bases: TGTGCCACCACACACCCCACCGGGGAGCTGTTTTTT. Its translation: CATTHPTGELFF.

V gene TRBV29-1 combines with J gene TRBJ2-1; tentatively, D is TRBD1 (5 bases). V was trimmed by 0 bases and J by 5 bases, leaving 14 bases between them. CDR3 size: 15 residues. Per the germline V gene, CDR1 is SQVTM and CDR2 is ANQGSEA. The CDR3 is CSVEDPGRANNEQFF. In nucleotides, the CDR3 is TGCAGCGTTGAAGATCCAGGCAGGGCTAACAATGAGCAGTTCTTC.

The chain is built from TRBV9 and TRBJ2-1; TRBD2 is a possible D gene (6 bases). The CDR3 loop spans 15 amino acids. Trimming removed 0 bases from V and 9 bases from J, with 16 bases in between. Germline CDR1 and CDR2: SGDLS and YYNGEE. CDR3 protein: CASSVEGRRAGEQFF. CDR3 DNA sequence: TGTGCCAGCAGCGTAGAGGGACGGAGGGCAGGTGAGCAGTTCTTC.

The CDR3: CASSLDMLQPQHF. CDR3 nucleotide sequence: TGTGCCAGCAGCTTGGACATGCTTCAGCCCCAGCATTTT. The chain links TRBV11-2 to TRBJ1-5, with D perhaps TRBD1 (5 bases). The CDR3 is 13 residues long. Germline V gene data show CDR1 as SGHAT and CDR2 as FQNNGV. Trimming took 3 bases from V and 6 from J, leaving 9 bases between them.

The CDR3 is CASSPVTGGTGNEQFF. The CDR3 DNA reads TGTGCCAGCTCACCGGTTACGGGAGGCACGGGGAATGAGCAGTTCTTC. The V call is TRBV18, the J call TRBJ2-1, with 7 positions matching TRBD2. V shed 3 bases, J shed 7 bases, and the junction held 12 bases outside the gene matches. This CDR3 region has 16 residues. Germline V gene sequence: CDR1 KGHSH, CDR2 LQKENI.

J is TRBJ1-5 and V is TRBV19; D gene unclear. Germline loops: CDR1 LNHDA, CDR2 SQIVND (reference sequence). The germline V and J ends were trimmed by 5 bases and 10 bases, with 6 bases remaining between them. The CDR3 contains 10 residues. The DNA of the CDR3 is TGTGCCAGTAGTCTCCCCCCCCAGCATTTT. As protein: CASSLPPQHF.

The rearrangement links TRBV5-4 to TRBJ1-2, with D hard to call. The V gene lost 2 bases and the J gene lost 8 bases, with 13 bases spanning the gap. The CDR3 runs to 13 residues. Looked up from germline, CDR1 is SGHNT and CDR2 is YYREEE (reference sequence). The CDR3 loop reads CASSFSVAEGYTF. CDR3 nucleotides: TGTGCCAGCAGCTTTTCAGTTGCGGAGGGCTACACCTTC.

This rearrangement joins TRBV30 to TRBJ1-1, with TRBD1 as a possible D gene (5 bases). Trimming stripped 2 bases from V and 1 base from J, with 11 bases between. The CDR3 is 14 residues long. From germline, CDR1 is GTSNPN and CDR2 SVGIG (reference sequence). CDR3 sequence reads: CAWSFGAGNTEAFF. The CDR3 DNA follows: TGTGCCTGGAGTTTTGGGGCAGGGAACACTGAAGCTTTCTTT.

This clone has just one count. The chain carries TRBV5-1 and TRBJ2-1; D is unclear. Germline-derived CDR1 and CDR2 are SGHRS and YFSETQ. There are 12 residues in the CDR3. V was cut by 2 bases and J by 5 bases, with 5 bases left in between. As DNA, the CDR3 is TGCGCCAGCAGCTTTGGAGACAATGAGCAGTTCTTC. Amino acid sequence: CASSFGDNEQFF. The variable domain in full, with the rest retrieved from reference TRBV5-1 and TRBJ2-1, is KAGVTQTPRYLIKTRGQQVTLSCSPISGHRSVSWYQQTPGQGLQFLFEYFSETQRNKGNFPGRFSGRQFSNSRSEMNVSTLELGDSALYLCASSFGDNEQFFGPGTRLTVL.

The chain has TRBV6-5 and TRBJ1-5; weak D call: TRBD1 (5 bases). Between the trimmed V and J ends, which lost 6 bases and 5 bases, there was a span of 14 bases. This CDR3 comprises 14 residues. CDR1 is MNHEY and CDR2 is SVGAGI in the germline V gene. The CDR3, as DNA: TGTGCCAGCAGCAGGGATGGAATGGATCAGCCCCAGCATTTT. Protein product: CASSRDGMDQPQHF.

The gene calls are TRBV29-1 and TRBJ2-3, with D perhaps TRBD2 (5 bases). V was pared by 4 bases and J by 0 bases, with 20 bases between. The CDR3 totals 17 residues. Germline V lookup: CDR1 SQVTM, CDR2 ANQGSEA. The CDR3 nucleotides read TGCAGCGTTGGCGGTGGAGGCGGGTTTGCTAGCACAGATACGCAGTATTTT. This gives the protein CSVGGGGGFASTDTQYF.

The DNA for the CDR3 is TGTGCCAGCAGCCAACAGGTGAGTCAGCCCCAGCATTTT. Protein sequence: CASSQQVSQPQHF. The gene calls are TRBV27 and TRBJ1-5, with D perhaps TRBD1 (5 bases). Germline loops: CDR1 MNHEY, CDR2 SMNVEV (reference sequence). This CDR3 contains 13 residues. The V and J ends lost 6 bases and 6 bases respectively, with 12 bases between them.

The rearrangement uses TRBV30 and TRBJ2-7; 8 positions match TRBD2. This CDR3 contains 13 residues. Trimming removed 1 base from V and 4 bases from J; junction bases left unmatched: 3. Germline V CDR1 and CDR2: GTSNPN, SVGIG (reference sequence). The CDR3 here is CAWSGASGYEQYF. CDR3 sequence (DNA): TGTGCCTGGAGTGGCGCTAGCGGGTACGAGCAGTACTTC.

The chain is built from TRBV6-6 and TRBJ1-5; D not resolved. Trimming cost V 7 bases and J 6 bases, with 13 bases left between them. The CDR3 loop spans 13 amino acids. CDR1 is MNHNY and CDR2 is SVGAGI in the germline V gene (reference sequence). The CDR3 nucleotides are TGTGCCAGCACCTCGTCGGACTCTCAGCCCCAGCATTTT. Amino acid sequence: CASTSSDSQPQHF.